The 15 T cell receptor beta chains below were found in one sample sequenced in a study of blood T cell repertoires in COVID-19. Assay: immunoSEQ multiplex PCR; the TCRdb copy retains only in-frame clones and omits some. The sample shows 350,000 to 450,000 clones, 80% to 90% of them seen only once. Sequenced input: PBMCs or T cells enriched from blood (not recorded which). The receptors were sampled from a man aged 25 to 40 who had recovered from COVID-19.

The chain combines TRBV6-6 with TRBJ2-7; 9 bases are shared with TRBD1. Per germline, CDR1 MNHNY and CDR2 SVGAGI (reference sequence). The V segment lost 6 bases and the J segment 4 bases; nucleotides outside the gene matches: 10. The CDR3 is made up of 15 amino acids. DNA for the CDR3: TGTGCCAGCAGGGGAGGCGGGACAGGGTTGTACGAGCAGTACTTC. Its protein product is CASRGGGTGLYEQYF.

The V call is TRBV28, the J call TRBJ1-2, with TRBD1 matching over 8 bases. This CDR3 spans 13 amino acids. Germline CDR1 is MDHEN and CDR2 is SYDVKM. Germline trimming cut 6 bases from V and 7 bases from J; bases unmatched to any gene: 7. This CDR3 is CASSQDRGGGYTF. The CDR3 coding sequence is TGTGCCAGCAGCCAAGACAGGGGTGGTGGCTACACCTTC.

The chain has TRBV10-2 and TRBJ2-1, with 15 bases identical to TRBD2. The germline V gene has CDR1 WSHSY and CDR2 SAAADI. With V trimmed by 7 bases and J by 4 bases, 2 bases remained unmatched. This CDR3 spans 15 amino acids. CDR3 DNA sequence: TGCGCCAGCACGGGACTAGCGGGAGGATACAATGAGCAGTTCTTC. The encoded protein is CASTGLAGGYNEQFF.

The chain recombines TRBV6-2 or TRBV6-3 with TRBJ2-1; 9 nucleotides agree with TRBD2. V dropped 4 bases and J dropped 5; count of bases not matched to a gene: 12. Germline loops: CDR1 MNHEY, CDR2 SVGEGT. This CDR3 region has 17 residues. CDR3 region: CASSFPMSGRSHNEQFF. The CDR3 DNA reads as TGTGCCAGCAGTTTTCCCATGAGCGGGAGGTCTCACAATGAGCAGTTCTTC.

V is TRBV3-1 (or the pseudogene TRBV3-2) and J is TRBJ2-7; weak D call: TRBD2 (5 bases). The CDR3 is 13 residues long. V gave up 0 bases and J gave up 9 bases, with 12 bases separating them. Looked up from germline, CDR1 is LGHDT and CDR2 is YNNKEL (reference sequence). CDR3 residues: CASSQDFNAGQYF. CDR3 DNA: TGTGCCAGCAGCCAAGATTTCAATGCGGGGCAGTACTTC.

In regard to this clone: The same CDR3 also results from other DNA sequences found in this sample. The CDR3 sequence: CASSSPGTGVEKLFF. DNA of the CDR3: TGTGCCAGCAGTTCCCCCGGGACAGGGGTTGAAAAACTGTTTTTT. The rearrangement links TRBV28 to TRBJ1-4, with 10 nucleotides matching TRBD1. Germline loops: CDR1 MDHEN, CDR2 SYDVKM. The CDR3 consists of 15 residues. Germline trimming cut 4 bases from V and 7 bases from J; bases unmatched to any gene: 6. The variable domain in full, with the rest retrieved from reference TRBV28 and TRBJ1-4, is DVKVTQSSRYLVKRTGEKVFLECVQDMDHENMFWYRQDPGLGLRLIYFSYDVKMKEKGDIPEGYSVSREKKERFSLILESASTNQTSMYLCASSSPGTGVEKLFFGSGTQLSVL.

The rearrangement uses TRBV29-1 and TRBJ1-2; 9 bases line up with TRBD1. The ends lost 4 bases at V and 2 bases at J; junction bases unmatched: 8. Germline V gives CDR1 SQVTM, CDR2 ANQGSEA. The CDR3 has 15 residues. CDR3 in amino acids: CSVGMGTGPNYGYTF. The CDR3, as DNA: TGCAGCGTTGGAATGGGGACAGGGCCGAACTATGGCTACACCTTC.

This chain uses TRBV28 with TRBJ2-5, with 10 positions matching TRBD1. The CDR3 length is 16 residues. The germline V gene has CDR1 MDHEN and CDR2 SYDVKM. V lost 3 bases to trimming and J lost 5 bases; unmatched junction nucleotides: 9. The CDR3 bases are TGTGCCAGCAGTTTGGACCGGGACAGGGGTTGGGAGACCCAGTACTTC. It codes for CASSLDRDRGWETQYF.

The V gene is TRBV11-3, the J gene TRBJ2-1, with a tentative D call TRBD2 (6 bases). The CDR3 has 15 residues. CDR1 and CDR2 from the germline V gene are SGHNT and YENEEA. V lost 0 bases and J lost 6, with 12 bases in between. CDR3 coding DNA: TGTGCCAGCAGCTTAGATTGGGCGGAGGGCAATGAGCAGTTCTTC. This gives the protein CASSLDWAEGNEQFF.

This rearrangement joins TRBV29-1 to TRBJ1-5, with 7 bases fitting TRBD1. CDR3 size: 13 residues. Germline loops: CDR1 SQVTM, CDR2 ANQGSEA. V was pared by 0 bases and J by 12 bases, with 8 bases of the junction left unmatched. The CDR3 nucleotides read TGCAGCGTTGAAGAAGGGGGCGGGCTGGGCCAGCATTTT. This translates into CSVEEGGGLGQHF.

The rearrangement uses TRBV27 and TRBJ2-2; 7 nucleotides match TRBD2. The CDR3 length is 15 residues. CDR1 and CDR2 (germline): MNHEY, SMNVEV (reference sequence). With 3 bases clipped from V and 4 bases from J, the junction kept 5 bases outside the gene matches. CDR3 loop: CASSFRLAVTGELFF. The CDR3, as DNA: TGTGCCAGCAGTTTCCGACTAGCAGTCACCGGGGAGCTGTTTTTT.

J is TRBJ2-1 and V is TRBV19; possibly TRBD2 for D (5 bases). From germline, CDR1 is LNHDA and CDR2 SQIVND (reference sequence). The germline V and J ends were trimmed by 1 base and 4 bases, with 14 bases remaining between them. CDR3 length equals 16 residues. The CDR3: CASSIGTPRIYNEQFF. In DNA form, the CDR3 reads TGTGCCAGTAGTATAGGGACTCCTCGGATATACAATGAGCAGTTCTTC.

With regard to this clone: The same CDR3 is also encoded by other DNA sequences in this sample. This chain joins TRBV28 and TRBJ2-7; 9 bases fit TRBD1. Germline lookup yields CDR1 MDHEN and CDR2 SYDVKM. CDR3 length equals 14 residues. J gave up 0 bases and V 4 bases, and 1 base lay outside the gene matches. The CDR3 region is CASSSTGGSYEQYF. CDR3 coding DNA: TGTGCCAGCAGTTCGACAGGGGGCTCCTACGAGCAGTACTTC.

The chain uses TRBV6-5 and TRBJ1-1; 7 bases map to TRBD1. Germline V lookup: CDR1 MNHEY, CDR2 SVGAGI. The junction had 6 bases not matched to a gene; V was cut back by 7 bases and J by 1 base. The CDR3 length is 14 residues. CDR3 sequence (DNA): TGTGCCAGCACCAAAGGGACAGCGAACACTGAAGCTTTCTTT. This encodes CASTKGTANTEAFF.

The chain recombines TRBV4-1 with TRBJ1-5; D gene unclear. CDR1 MGHRA and CDR2 YSYEKL come from the germline V gene. The CDR3 is 15 residues long. V lost 5 bases and J lost 6, with 17 bases in between. For the CDR3, the DNA is TGCGCCAGCAGCGCAAGCGGGAATTCGGGTCAGCCCCAGCATTTT. Protein sequence: CASSASGNSGQPQHF.